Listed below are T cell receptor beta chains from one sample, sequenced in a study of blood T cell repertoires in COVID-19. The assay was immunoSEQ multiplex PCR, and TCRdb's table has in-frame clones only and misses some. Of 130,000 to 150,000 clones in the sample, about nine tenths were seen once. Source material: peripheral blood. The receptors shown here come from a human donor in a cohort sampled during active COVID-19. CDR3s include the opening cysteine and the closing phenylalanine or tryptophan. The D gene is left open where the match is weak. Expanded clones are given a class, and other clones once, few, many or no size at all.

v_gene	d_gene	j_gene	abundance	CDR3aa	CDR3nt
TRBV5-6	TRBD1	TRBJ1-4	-	CASSLAPGGEKLFF	TGTGCCAGCAGCTTGGCTCCAGGGGGTGAAAAACTGTTTTTT
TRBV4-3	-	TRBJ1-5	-	CASSQSWATSNQPQHF	TGCGCCAGCAGCCAATCTTGGGCTACTAGCAATCAGCCCCAGCATTTT
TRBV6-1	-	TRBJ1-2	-	CASSERRVGYTF	TGTGCCAGCAGTGAAAGACGGGTCGGCTACACCTTC
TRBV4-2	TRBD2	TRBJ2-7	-	CASSQDRTSDAYEQYF	TGTGCCAGCAGCCAAGATAGGACTAGCGACGCCTACGAGCAGTACTTC
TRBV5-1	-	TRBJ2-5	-	CASSRRGPGETQYF	TGCGCCAGCAGCCGGAGAGGGCCCGGCGAGACCCAGTACTTC
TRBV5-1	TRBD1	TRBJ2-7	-	CASRPPGQEPYEQYF	TGCGCCAGCAGACCCCCGGGACAGGAGCCCTACGAGCAGTACTTC
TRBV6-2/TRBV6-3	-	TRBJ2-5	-	CASSYSGGGSSYQETQYF	TGTGCCAGCAGTTACTCTGGCGGGGGCTCGTCGTACCAAGAGACCCAGTACTTC
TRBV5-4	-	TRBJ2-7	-	CASRGAGMSSYEQYF	TGTGCCAGCAGGGGGGCAGGGATGAGCTCCTACGAGCAGTACTTC
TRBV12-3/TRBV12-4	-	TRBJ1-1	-	CASTPRGNTEAFF	TGTGCCAGCACCCCCAGGGGAAACACTGAAGCTTTCTTT
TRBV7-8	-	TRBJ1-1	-	CASSLAQGTTEAFF	TGTGCCAGCAGCTTAGCGCAGGGCACCACTGAAGCTTTCTTT
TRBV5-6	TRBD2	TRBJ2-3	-	CASSLGLAGLTDTQYF	TGTGCCAGCAGCTTGGGACTAGCGGGCCTCACAGATACGCAGTATTTT
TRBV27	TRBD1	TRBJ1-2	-	CASSLGTAAGGGYTF	TGTGCCAGCAGTCTAGGGACAGCTGCAGGAGGAGGCTACACCTTC
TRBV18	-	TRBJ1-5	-	CASSPDGRVLQPQHF	TGTGCCAGCTCACCAGATGGCAGGGTTCTTCAGCCCCAGCATTTT
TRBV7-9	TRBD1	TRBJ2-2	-	CASSQGQVHTGELFF	TGTGCCAGCAGCCAGGGACAGGTCCACACCGGGGAGCTGTTTTTT
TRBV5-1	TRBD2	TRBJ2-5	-	CASSSGTSGGLQETQYF	TGCGCCAGCAGCTCCGGGACTAGCGGGGGCCTCCAAGAGACCCAGTACTTC
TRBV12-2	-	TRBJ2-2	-	CASRTPGLGGCGELFF	TGTGCAAGTCGCACCCCGGGACTAGGGGGTTGCGGGGAGCTGTTTTTT
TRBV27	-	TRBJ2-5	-	CASSLSILAETQYF	TGTGCCAGCAGTTTATCGATTTTAGCAGAGACCCAGTACTTC
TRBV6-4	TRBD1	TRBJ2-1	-	CASSDDRGHNEQFF	TGTGCCAGCAGTGACGACAGGGGTCACAATGAGCAGTTCTTC
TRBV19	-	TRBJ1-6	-	CASTSLGSPLHF	TGTGCCAGTACAAGTCTCGGTTCACCCCTCCACTTT
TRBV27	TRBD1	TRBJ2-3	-	CASSLWAGGLGTQYF	TGTGCCAGCAGTTTATGGGCAGGGGGTTTGGGTACGCAGTATTTT
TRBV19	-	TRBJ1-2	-	CASEEGPNYGYTF	TGTGCCAGTGAGGAGGGTCCTAACTATGGCTACACCTTC
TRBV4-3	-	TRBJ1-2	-	CASSQDLYRGNYGYTF	TGCGCCAGCAGCCAAGATTTATATAGGGGGAACTATGGCTACACCTTC
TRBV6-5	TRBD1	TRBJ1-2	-	CASRGTEKPYYGYTF	TGTGCCAGCAGGGGGACAGAGAAACCTTATTATGGCTACACCTTC
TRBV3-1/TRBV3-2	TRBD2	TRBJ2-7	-	CASSQALGGEQYF	TGTGCCAGCAGCCAAGCCTTGGGGGGGGAGCAGTACTTC
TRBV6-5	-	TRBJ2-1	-	CASTHGRDFYNEQFF	TGTGCCAGCACCCACGGCCGGGACTTCTACAATGAGCAGTTCTTC
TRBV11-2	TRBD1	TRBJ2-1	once	CASSLQGASYNEQFF	TGTGCCAGCAGCCTACAGGGGGCCTCCTACAATGAGCAGTTCTTC
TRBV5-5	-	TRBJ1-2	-	CASSLMGLGADGYTF	TGTGCCAGCAGCCTAATGGGACTGGGTGCGGATGGCTACACCTTC
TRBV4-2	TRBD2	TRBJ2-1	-	CASSQDQRGASYNEQFF	TGTGCCAGCAGCCAAGATCAGCGGGGGGCTTCCTACAATGAGCAGTTCTTC
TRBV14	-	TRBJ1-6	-	CASSSYIQGPLHF	TGTGCCAGCAGCTCTTACATACAGGGCCCCCTCCACTTT
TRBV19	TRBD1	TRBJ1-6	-	CASSFYRGHSPLHF	TGTGCCAGTAGTTTCTACAGGGGTCATTCACCCCTCCACTTT
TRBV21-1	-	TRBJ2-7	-	CASSKTDSYEQYF	TGTGCCAGCAGCAAGACAGACTCCTACGAGCAGTACTTC
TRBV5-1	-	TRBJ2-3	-	CASSERGDTQYF	TGCGCCAGCAGTGAGAGAGGAGATACGCAGTATTTT
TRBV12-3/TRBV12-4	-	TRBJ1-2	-	CASSWAEGGYTF	TGTGCCAGCAGTTGGGCAGAGGGTGGCTACACCTTC
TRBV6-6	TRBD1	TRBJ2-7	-	CASSHRGAPDEQYF	TGTGCCAGCAGCCACAGGGGAGCTCCTGACGAGCAGTACTTC
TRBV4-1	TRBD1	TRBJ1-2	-	CASSRQGLGNYGYTF	TGCGCCAGCAGTCGACAGGGGTTGGGTAACTATGGCTACACCTTC
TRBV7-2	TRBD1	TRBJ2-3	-	CASSPDRRTDTQYF	TGTGCCAGCAGCCCGGACAGGAGAACAGATACGCAGTATTTT
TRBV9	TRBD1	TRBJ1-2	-	CASSGQGDYGYTF	TGTGCCAGCAGCGGACAGGGGGACTATGGCTACACCTTC
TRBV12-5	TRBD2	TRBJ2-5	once	CASASGLAGGLETQYF	TGTGCTAGTGCCTCCGGACTAGCGGGGGGGCTGGAGACCCAGTACTTC
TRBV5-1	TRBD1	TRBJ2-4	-	CASSLRQTGGKNIQYF	TGCGCCAGCAGCTTACGTCAAACAGGGGGGAAAAACATTCAGTACTTC
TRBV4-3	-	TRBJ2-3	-	CASSQDLQGGDTQYF	TGCGCCAGCAGCCAAGATTTGCAGGGGGGAGATACGCAGTATTTT
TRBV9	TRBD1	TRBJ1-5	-	CVSERTRGKRQGNEDQPQHF	TGTGTCAGCGAGCGTACCCGTGGGAAACGACAGGGTAATGAGGATCAGCCCCAGCATTTT
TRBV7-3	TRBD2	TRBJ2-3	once	CASSLGLAADTQYF	TGTGCCAGCAGCTTAGGACTAGCGGCAGATACGCAGTATTTT